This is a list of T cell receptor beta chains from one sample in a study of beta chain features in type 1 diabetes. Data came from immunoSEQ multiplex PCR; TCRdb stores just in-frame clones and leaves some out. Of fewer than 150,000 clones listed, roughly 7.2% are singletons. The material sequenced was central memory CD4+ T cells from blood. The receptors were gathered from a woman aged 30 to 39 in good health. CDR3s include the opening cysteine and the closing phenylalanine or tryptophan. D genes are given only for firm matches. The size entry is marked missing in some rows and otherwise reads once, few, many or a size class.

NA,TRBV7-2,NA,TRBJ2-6,TGTGCCAGCTCAACCACAGGCCTTCTCTCTGGGGCCAACGTCCTGACTTTC,CASSTTGLLSGANVLTF
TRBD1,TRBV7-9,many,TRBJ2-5,TGTGCCAGCAGCACCTACAGGGGGCGGGAGACCCAGTACTTC,CASSTYRGRETQYF
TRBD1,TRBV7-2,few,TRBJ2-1,TGTGCCAGCAGTCCACAGGGGGACCCCTACAATGAGCAGTTCTTC,CASSPQGDPYNEQFF
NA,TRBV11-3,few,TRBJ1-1,TGTGCCAGCAGCTTCGGTGGGTCAGGGGTCGAAGCTTTCTTT,CASSFGGSGVEAFF
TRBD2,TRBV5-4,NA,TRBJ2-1,TGTGCCAGCAGCGCGACTAGCGGGAGGGCCGGTGAGCAGTTCTTC,CASSATSGRAGEQFF
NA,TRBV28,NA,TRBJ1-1,TGTGCCAGCAGTCTATACGTGGCAGGGCCGAACACTGAAGCTTTCTTT,CASSLYVAGPNTEAFF
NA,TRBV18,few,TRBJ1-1,TGTGCCAGCTCATCGAATCGACAGAACACTGAAGCTTTCTTT,CASSSNRQNTEAFF
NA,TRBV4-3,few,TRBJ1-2,TGCGCCAGCAGCCAAGATCTTCGGGAAGGATCCTATGGCTACACCTTC,CASSQDLREGSYGYTF
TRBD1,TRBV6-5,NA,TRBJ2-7,TGTGCCAGCACTACCGGGACAGGGCGCTACGAGCAGTACTTC,CASTTGTGRYEQYF
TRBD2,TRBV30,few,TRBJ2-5,TGTGCCTGGAGTTTGGGAGGGGCACGCCCTGGAGCCCAGTACTTC,CAWSLGGARPGAQYF
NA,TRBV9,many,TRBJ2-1,TGTGCCAGCAGCGTAGTTGGCGGGACCTACAATGAGCAGTTCTTC,CASSVVGGTYNEQFF
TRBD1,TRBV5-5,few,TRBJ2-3,TGTGCCAGCAGCTTGCAGGGGGCGACAGATACGCAGTATTTT,CASSLQGATDTQYF
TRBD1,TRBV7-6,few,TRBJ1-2,TGTGCCAGCAGCTCCACCCTCTCAGGACAGGCTCAAAACGGCTATGGCTACACCTTC,CASSSTLSGQAQNGYGYTF
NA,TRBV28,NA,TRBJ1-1,TGTGCCAGCAGTTTAGTTTATGAAGCTTTCTTT,CASSLVYEAFF
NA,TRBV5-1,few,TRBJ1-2,TGCGCCAGCAGCTTGGATTCTCAGGGCCACTATGGCTACACCTTC,CASSLDSQGHYGYTF
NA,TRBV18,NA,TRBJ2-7,TGTGCCAGCTCAGGGCAGGGGAGAGACGAGCAGTACTTC,CASSGQGRDEQYF
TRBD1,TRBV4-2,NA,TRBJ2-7,TGTGCCAGCAGCCAAGAAGGGACAGCGCCCTACTACGAGCAGTACTTC,CASSQEGTAPYYEQYF
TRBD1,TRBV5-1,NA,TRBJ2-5,TGCGCCAGCAGCGTCGGGGACGTCAGGGGGACGGAGACCCAGTACTTC,CASSVGDVRGTETQYF
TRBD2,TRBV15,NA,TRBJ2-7,TGTGCCACCAGCAGAGACCTAACAACCACTAGCGGCGAGCAGTACTTC,CATSRDLTTTSGEQYF
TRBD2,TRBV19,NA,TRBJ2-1,TGTGCCAGTAGTCCTCTAGCGGGAGGAACATACAATGAGCAGTTCTTC,CASSPLAGGTYNEQFF
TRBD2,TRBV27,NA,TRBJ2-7,TGTGCCAGCAGTTTACTTAGCGGGAGGTTGGCTCACGAGCAGTACTTC,CASSLLSGRLAHEQYF
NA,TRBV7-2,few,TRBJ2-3,TGTGCCAGCAGGGCTCGACTAGGGAACACAGATACGCAGTATTTT,CASRARLGNTDTQYF
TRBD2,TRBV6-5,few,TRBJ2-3,TGTGCCAGCAGTGTGGGACTAGCGGGCCGAGATACGCAGTATTTT,CASSVGLAGRDTQYF
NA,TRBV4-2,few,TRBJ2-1,TGTGCCAGCAGCCAGGATAGCTTCGGCTCCTACAATGAGCAGTTCTTC,CASSQDSFGSYNEQFF
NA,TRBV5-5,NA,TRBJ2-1,TGTGCCAGCAGCTTGAGGTGGGCAGACTACAATGAGCAGTTCTTC,CASSLRWADYNEQFF
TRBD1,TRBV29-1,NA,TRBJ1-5,TGCAGCGTTGAAATCTCGGGACAGGGCGATCAGCCCCAGCATTTT,CSVEISGQGDQPQHF
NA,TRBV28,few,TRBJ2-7,TGTGCCAGCAGTCCTTTGGACAGTCTTTCCAACGAGCAGTACTTC,CASSPLDSLSNEQYF
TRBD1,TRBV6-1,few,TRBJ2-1,TGTGCCAGCAGCCGGACAGGGGGATACAATGAGCAGTTCTTC,CASSRTGGYNEQFF
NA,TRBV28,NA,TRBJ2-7,TGTGCCAGCAGACCGGGAGCTATAACCTACGAGCAGTACTTC,CASRPGAITYEQYF